Listed here are 19 T cell receptor beta chains from one sample, sequenced in a study of spatial heterogeneity in lung cancer. The sample's time point: blood at routine non-recurrence follow-up after resection. TCRs were sequenced from unsorted whole RNA of tumor, nontumor lung or PBMC. TCRdb analysed the 5' RACE reads with MiXCR anew, one entry per CDR3 protein. The sample shows tens of thousands of distinct CDR3 sequences, roughly 8.1% of them seen only once. The starting material was PBMCs, obtained at follow-up. Receptor source: a female donor with early-stage non-small cell lung cancer.

This clonotype was detected ten times or more. V and J are TRBV3-1 and TRBJ1-2; D gene uncertain. Per the germline V gene, CDR1 is LGHDT and CDR2 is YNNKEL (reference sequence). Trimming left V 0 bases short and J 5 bases short, with 13 bases between. The CDR3 extends over 15 amino acids. The CDR3 loop is CASSQDRASLYGYTF. The CDR3 DNA reads TGTGCCAGCAGCCAAGATAGGGCCTCACTTTATGGCTACACCTTC.

This clonotype was observed a handful of times. Relative to the germline gene, one junction end is altered; a read error may explain this. This sequence joins TRBV7-9 and TRBJ1-6; D possibly corresponds to TRBD1 (5 bases). CDR1 is SEHNR, CDR2 FQNEAQ, per germline (reference sequence). The CDR3 length is 13 residues. CDR3 in DNA: TGTGCCAGCAGTTTAGGGGCGGATTCACCCCTCCACTTT. As protein: CASSLGADSPLHF.

This clonotype appeared many times. The chain links TRBV29-1 to TRBJ1-1; no reliable D call. V shed 3 bases and J shed 5 bases, with 4 bases lying between them. CDR3 length: 10 residues. CDR1 is SQVTM and CDR2 is ANQGSEA in the germline V gene. The CDR3 DNA reads TGCAGCGTTGAGGAGACTGAAGCTTTCTTT. Translation gives CSVEETEAFF.

This clonotype was detected a few times. CDR3 sequence reads: CASSNRLAGYNEQFF. In DNA form, the CDR3 reads TGTGCCAGCAGCAATAGACTAGCGGGGTACAATGAGCAGTTCTTC. The rearrangement uses TRBV5-6 and TRBJ2-1, with 11 bases aligning to TRBD2. With V trimmed by 4 bases and J by 4 bases, 4 bases remained unmatched. Germline loops: CDR1 SGHDT, CDR2 YYEEEE. The CDR3 is made up of 15 amino acids.

This clonotype turned up a few times. The chain couples TRBV18 to TRBJ2-1; D might be TRBD2 (6 bases). The CDR3 has 14 residues. Per germline, CDR1 KGHSH and CDR2 LQKENI. Deletions cut 2 bases from V and 7 bases from J, with 12 bases between. CDR3 in DNA: TGTGCCAGCTCACCATATGGGCGGGATAATGAGCAGTTCTTC. It yields the protein CASSPYGRDNEQFF.

V usage is TRBV10-3 and J usage is TRBJ1-1; D uncertain. The V gene's germline CDR1 is ENHRY and CDR2 SYGVKD. CDR3 length: 14 amino acids. The ends were cut back, 7 bases at V and 3 bases at J, with 15 bases in the middle. CDR3 DNA: TGTGCCATCAATTATGAGGGTGCCGACACTGAAGCTTTCTTT. Protein product: CAINYEGADTEAFF.

In this sample, this clonotype turned up many times. The rearrangement uses TRBV4-1 and TRBJ2-1, with D perhaps TRBD2 (6 bases). Germline lookup yields CDR1 MGHRA and CDR2 YSYEKL. The CDR3 extends over 17 amino acids. The V gene lost 0 bases and the J gene lost 2 bases, with 14 bases spanning the gap. The CDR3, as DNA: TGCGCCAGCAGCCAAGATGTAGGGACTCAAACCTACAATGAGCAGTTCTTC. Protein: CASSQDVGTQTYNEQFF.

This clonotype was counted at least ten times. The chain links TRBV4-1 to TRBJ1-1, with D unresolved. Germline CDR1 and CDR2: MGHRA and YSYEKL. V was pared by 2 bases and J by 0 bases, with 13 bases between. CDR3 length equals 16 residues. This CDR3 reads CASSQFGPPMNTEAFF. CDR3 coding DNA: TGCGCCAGCAGCCAATTCGGCCCTCCAATGAACACTGAAGCTTTCTTT.

The rearrangement joins TRBV5-1 to TRBJ2-3; D is undetermined. Trimming took off 5 bases at V and 8 bases at J, with 21 bases between the two ends. This CDR3 contains 15 residues. Germline V gene sequence: CDR1 SGHRS, CDR2 YFSETQ. CDR3 amino acids: CASSIDLTYRGTQYF. Written as DNA, the CDR3 is TGCGCCAGCAGTATCGACCTGACTTATAGAGGTACGCAGTATTTT.

In its sample, this clonotype was seen many times. The gene calls are TRBV20-1 and TRBJ1-1; 7 bases line up with TRBD1. The CDR3 is 13 amino acids. V lost 5 bases, J lost 4 bases, and 7 bases stayed unmatched. Looked up from germline, CDR1 is DFQATT and CDR2 is SNEGSKA (reference sequence). CDR3 bases: TGCAGTGCTCAAGACCAGGGGGGCACTGAAGCTTTCTTT. It codes for CSAQDQGGTEAFF.

As DNA, the CDR3 is TGTGCCACGTCCGGGACTAGCGGCGCGAACACCGGGGAGCTGTTTTTT. Protein: CATSGTSGANTGELFF. The J gene is TRBJ2-2, the V gene TRBV24-1; 11 bases line up with TRBD2. From germline, CDR1 is KGHDR and CDR2 SFDVKD. V gave up 10 bases and J gave up 0 bases; unmatched junction bases: 6. The length of the CDR3 is 16 residues.

This clonotype has more than one count but fewer than ten. The chain couples TRBV4-1 to TRBJ2-5, with 8 bases identical to TRBD2. Per the germline V gene, CDR1 is MGHRA and CDR2 is YSYEKL. The CDR3 extends over 15 amino acids. V lost 1 base, J lost 3 bases, and 4 bases stayed unmatched. CDR3 amino acids: CASSQGRAGEETQYF. The CDR3 region has the DNA TGCGCCAGCAGCCAAGGGCGAGCGGGGGAAGAGACCCAGTACTTC.

V and J are TRBV2 and TRBJ1-2; 7 positions match TRBD1. Germline V lookup: CDR1 SNHLY, CDR2 FYNNEI. Losses at the gene ends were 4 bases for V and 2 bases for J; bases not matched to a gene: 7. The CDR3 is 15 residues long. DNA of the CDR3: TGTGCCAGCAGTGCTACGCAGGGGGGGAACTATGGCTACACCTTC. Its protein product is CASSATQGGNYGYTF.

This clonotype showed up many times. This sequence joins TRBV13 and TRBJ2-7; the match to TRBD1 covers 8 bases. CDR3 size: 15 residues. V was pared by 5 bases and J by 3 bases, with 9 bases of the junction left unmatched. The V gene's germline CDR1 is PRHDT and CDR2 FYEKMQ (reference sequence). The CDR3 sequence is CASSPGTGGSYEQYF. The CDR3 DNA sequence: TGTGCCAGCAGCCCCGGTACAGGGGGTAGCTACGAGCAGTACTTC.

This clonotype was picked up a small number of times. The rearrangement uses TRBV28 and TRBJ1-1; 9 bases line up with TRBD1. Germline V gene sequence: CDR1 MDHEN, CDR2 SYDVKM. V gave up 6 bases and J gave up 8 bases; unmatched junction bases: 7. The CDR3 is 13 amino acids. The CDR3 region is CASSPRGQGEAFF. The CDR3 region has the DNA TGTGCCAGCAGCCCCCGGGGACAGGGCGAAGCTTTCTTT.

In this sample, this clonotype turned up a few times. This chain uses TRBV14 with TRBJ1-2; D unclear. Germline V gene sequence: CDR1 SGHDN, CDR2 FVKESK. Trimming took off 0 bases at V and 3 bases at J, with 11 bases between the two ends. The CDR3 runs 15 residues. CDR3 in amino acids: CASSQDNQEYYGYTF. CDR3 nucleotides: TGTGCCAGCAGCCAAGATAATCAGGAATACTATGGCTACACCTTC.

This clonotype was observed at least ten times. The chain couples TRBV5-6 to TRBJ1-1; 8 positions match TRBD1. Trimming took 2 bases from V and 4 from J; bases not matched to a gene: 13. The germline V gene encodes CDR1 SGHDT and CDR2 YYEEEE. This CDR3 spans 17 amino acids. The CDR3 protein is CASSFARWTGLSTEAFF. The CDR3 DNA reads as TGTGCCAGCAGCTTCGCCCGTTGGACAGGGCTTAGCACTGAAGCTTTCTTT.

This clonotype was found many times. CDR3 in amino acids: CAGVTLDTQYF. In nucleotides, the CDR3 is TGTGCCGGCGTGACATTGGATACGCAGTATTTT. The chain links TRBV7-9 to TRBJ2-3, with no clear D. The germline gives CDR1 SEHNR, CDR2 FQNEAQ (reference sequence). V was trimmed by 11 bases and J by 6 bases, leaving 12 bases between them. CDR3 length equals 11 residues.

This clonotype occurred many times. The chain employs TRBV7-2 and TRBJ2-7, with TRBD1 matching 7 bases. Trimming at V came to 1 base and at J to 6 bases, leaving 6 bases not matched to a gene. CDR1 and CDR2 from the germline V gene are SGHTA and FQGNSA. The CDR3 is made up of 14 amino acids. CDR3 bases: TGTGCCAGCAGCTTAGAAGGGGGCGAATCCGAGCAGTACTTC. Encoded protein: CASSLEGGESEQYF.